These T cell receptor beta chains were read from a single sample in a study of PD-1 blockade in classical Hodgkin lymphoma. The protocol was immunoSEQ multiplex PCR, while the TCRdb copy is restricted to in-frame clones and leaves out a portion. The sample carries about 40,000 clones, 71% recorded once. The starting material was peripheral blood mononuclear cells (PBMCs), obtained at baseline. Receptor source: a human donor with classical Hodgkin lymphoma. Both conserved end residues are part of each CDR3. A D gene is named only where the DNA matches it firmly. The size entry is marked missing in some rows and otherwise reads once, few, many or a size class.

cdr3_length d_call j_call v_call clone_size cdr3_nt cdr3_aa
13 . TRBJ1-4 TRBV15 . TGTGCCACCAGCAATGGGGGTTATGAAAAACTGTTTTTT CATSNGGYEKLFF
13 . TRBJ1-1 TRBV7-9 once TGTGCCATCTCCTGGGGGTCAGGGAATGAAGCTTTCTTT CAISWGSGNEAFF
12 . TRBJ2-1 TRBV4-3 . TGCGCCAGCAGCCTTGACTACAATGAGCAGTTCTTC CASSLDYNEQFF
14 . TRBJ2-1 TRBV15 . TGTGCCACCAGCAGAGTCCACAGGGAGACTGAGCAGTTCTTC CATSRVHRETEQFF
15 TRBD1 TRBJ2-5 TRBV7-7 . TGTGCTAGCAGCTTTGAACAGGGGGCAGGGGAGACCCAGTACTTC CASSFEQGAGETQYF
13 . TRBJ2-1 TRBV28 . TGTGCCAGCAGTTTCGTGGTCGAGGCAGGGGAGTTCTTC CASSFVVEAGEFF
10 . TRBJ2-3 TRBV29-1 . TGCAGCGCTGGAGGGGATACGCAGTATTTT CSAGGDTQYF
16 . TRBJ1-4 TRBV4-3 . TGCGCCAGCAGCCTAATACGGGCCGCAACTAATGAAAAACTGTTTTTT CASSLIRAATNEKLFF
12 . TRBJ2-3 TRBV7-2 once TGTGCCAGCAGCTCGCCCACAGATACGCAGTATTTT CASSSPTDTQYF
14 . TRBJ2-3 TRBV4-3 once TGCGCCAGCAGCCTGGGTGATATTACAGATACGCAGTATTTT CASSLGDITDTQYF
13 TRBD2 TRBJ2-7 TRBV27 . TGTGCCAGCTCCTCGGGAGGGCCGTACGAGCAGTACTTC CASSSGGPYEQYF
14 TRBD1 TRBJ2-5 TRBV28 . TGTGCCAGCAGTGACCGACAGGGGGAAGAGACCCAGTACTTC CASSDRQGEETQYF
14 . TRBJ2-1 TRBV10-1 . TGCGCCACAAACTGGGTTTACAGGGATTATGAGCAGTTCTTC CATNWVYRDYEQFF
15 TRBD2 TRBJ2-7 TRBV27 few TGTGCCAGCAGTTCAGGACTAGCGGGAGCCCGCGAGCAGTACTTC CASSSGLAGAREQYF
14 . TRBJ2-7 TRBV7-6 once TGTGCCAGCAGCCCCCAGATAGGTTTGAACGAGCAGTACTTC CASSPQIGLNEQYF
18 TRBD1 TRBJ2-7 TRBV18 once TGTGCCAGCTCACCACCACGCACCCGGGGACAGGGCACCTACGAGCAGTACTTC CASSPPRTRGQGTYEQYF
16 TRBD1 TRBJ1-4 TRBV4-1 . TGCGCCAGCAGCCAGGCCCCAGGGGGGAATAATGAAAAACTGTTTTTT CASSQAPGGNNEKLFF